Listed below are T cell receptor beta chains from one sample, sequenced in a study of Tregs in tolerant kidney transplant recipients. TCRdb's table, derived via immunoSEQ multiplex PCR, lists solely in-frame clones and lacks some. This sample has about 56,000 clones, with about four fifths found just once. Sequenced material: CD4+ T cells from blood. The source is a human donor in good health. Each CDR3 is given with its conserved first and last residue. The order of the fields is D gene, J gene, V gene, clone size, CDR3 DNA, CDR3 protein. D genes are given only for firm matches. Clone sizes are given selectively: once, few, many, or a class where the clone is expanded.

d_call: TRBD1
j_call: TRBJ2-7
v_call: TRBV4-2
clone_size: -
cdr3_nt: TGTGCCAGCAGCCCCCGGACAGGGGCACCCTACGAGCAGTACTTC
cdr3_aa: CASSPRTGAPYEQYF

d_call: -
j_call: TRBJ2-5
v_call: TRBV18
clone_size: once
cdr3_nt: TGTGCCAGCTCACCACAGCCAGACCAAGAGACCCAGTACTTC
cdr3_aa: CASSPQPDQETQYF

d_call: -
j_call: TRBJ2-3
v_call: TRBV18
clone_size: -
cdr3_nt: TGTGCCAGCTCACCCGGACCCACAGATACGCAGTATTTT
cdr3_aa: CASSPGPTDTQYF

d_call: TRBD1
j_call: TRBJ1-4
v_call: TRBV30
clone_size: -
cdr3_nt: TGTGCCTGGAGTGTGCAGGGACAGGGGGCTGAAAAACTGTTTTTT
cdr3_aa: CAWSVQGQGAEKLFF

d_call: -
j_call: TRBJ1-1
v_call: TRBV19
clone_size: -
cdr3_nt: TGTGCCAGTAGTCCCACAGGTCCGGGGAGGACTGAAGCTTTCTTT
cdr3_aa: CASSPTGPGRTEAFF

d_call: -
j_call: TRBJ1-1
v_call: TRBV29-1
clone_size: -
cdr3_nt: TGCAGCGTTGTAAGGGGCATGAACACTGAAGCTTTCTTT
cdr3_aa: CSVVRGMNTEAFF

d_call: TRBD1
j_call: TRBJ1-1
v_call: TRBV2
clone_size: -
cdr3_nt: TGTGCCAGCAGTGCATTTTATTTGGGACAGGGTAACACTGAAGCTTTCTTT
cdr3_aa: CASSAFYLGQGNTEAFF

d_call: TRBD2
j_call: TRBJ2-1
v_call: TRBV11-2
clone_size: -
cdr3_nt: TGTGCCAGCAGCTGGCCACTGCTAGCGGAGGTATACAATGAGCAGTTCTTC
cdr3_aa: CASSWPLLAEVYNEQFF

d_call: -
j_call: TRBJ2-2
v_call: TRBV9
clone_size: -
cdr3_nt: TGTGCCAGCAGCCCCCACACCGGGGAGCTGTTTTTT
cdr3_aa: CASSPHTGELFF

d_call: -
j_call: TRBJ2-5
v_call: TRBV21-1
clone_size: -
cdr3_nt: TGTGCCAGCAGCAACTCCCTACCCGGGAGCAGCGAGACCCAGTACTTC
cdr3_aa: CASSNSLPGSSETQYF

d_call: -
j_call: TRBJ2-5
v_call: TRBV10-3
clone_size: -
cdr3_nt: TGTGCCACGTACGGGGGACAAGAGACCCAGTACTTC
cdr3_aa: CATYGGQETQYF

d_call: TRBD1
j_call: TRBJ1-2
v_call: TRBV6-5
clone_size: once
cdr3_nt: TGTGCCAGCAGTTACTCGATAGGACAGGGGGCCGGAGGCTACACCTTC
cdr3_aa: CASSYSIGQGAGGYTF

d_call: TRBD2
j_call: TRBJ2-5
v_call: TRBV2
clone_size: -
cdr3_nt: TGTGCCACCCAGGGACCAGCGGGGCCCCGGGGGGCCCAGTACTTC
cdr3_aa: CATQGPAGPRGAQYF

d_call: TRBD1
j_call: TRBJ1-2
v_call: TRBV18
clone_size: once
cdr3_nt: TGTGCCAGCTCACCAGCCGGGACAGTGTATGGCTACACCTTC
cdr3_aa: CASSPAGTVYGYTF

d_call: -
j_call: TRBJ1-1
v_call: TRBV21-1
clone_size: -
cdr3_nt: TGTGCCAGCAGCAAAGACGGCACAACGAACACTGAAGCTTTCTTT
cdr3_aa: CASSKDGTTNTEAFF

d_call: -
j_call: TRBJ1-3
v_call: TRBV18
clone_size: -
cdr3_nt: TGTGCCAGCTCACTCACCGGGACTCTCAACGGTGGAAACACCATATATTTT
cdr3_aa: CASSLTGTLNGGNTIYF

d_call: -
j_call: TRBJ2-1
v_call: TRBV6-6
clone_size: -
cdr3_nt: TGTGCCAGCAGTTACTCGGGTAACTACAATGAGCAGTTCTTC
cdr3_aa: CASSYSGNYNEQFF

d_call: TRBD1
j_call: TRBJ1-1
v_call: TRBV7-2
clone_size: -
cdr3_nt: TGTGCCAGCAGCCGCCCGGGACAGGCCTATGAAGCTTTCTTT
cdr3_aa: CASSRPGQAYEAFF

d_call: -
j_call: TRBJ2-1
v_call: TRBV30
clone_size: -
cdr3_nt: TGTGCCTGGAGTGACCGGGGCCGGGGGAATGAGCAGTTCTTC
cdr3_aa: CAWSDRGRGNEQFF

d_call: TRBD2
j_call: TRBJ2-5
v_call: TRBV4-1
clone_size: -
cdr3_nt: TGCGCCAGCAGCTCCCTCTCCGGCGGGGGGGAAGAGACCCAGTACTTC
cdr3_aa: CASSSLSGGGEETQYF

d_call: -
j_call: TRBJ2-1
v_call: TRBV6-1
clone_size: -
cdr3_nt: TGTGCCAGCATGGGACTCAACCAGTACAATGAGCAGTTCTTC
cdr3_aa: CASMGLNQYNEQFF

d_call: -
j_call: TRBJ2-3
v_call: TRBV7-2
clone_size: -
cdr3_nt: TGTGCCAGTACGAGTGGAATCACAGATACGCAGTATTTT
cdr3_aa: CASTSGITDTQYF

d_call: -
j_call: TRBJ2-7
v_call: TRBV5-8
clone_size: -
cdr3_nt: TGTGCCAGCAGTTGGGGCGAGCAGTACTTC
cdr3_aa: CASSWGEQYF

d_call: -
j_call: TRBJ1-6
v_call: TRBV19
clone_size: -
cdr3_nt: TGTGCCAGTAGTAGGAGACAACCGAATTCACCCCTCCACTTT
cdr3_aa: CASSRRQPNSPLHF

d_call: TRBD1
j_call: TRBJ2-1
v_call: TRBV7-3
clone_size: -
cdr3_nt: TGTGCCAGCAGCCTGTTCGGGACAGGGGGCAATGAGCAGTTCTTC
cdr3_aa: CASSLFGTGGNEQFF

d_call: -
j_call: TRBJ1-2
v_call: TRBV7-9
clone_size: once
cdr3_nt: TGTGCCAGCAGCTTAGGGGCAACCATATTTGGTGGCTACACCTTC
cdr3_aa: CASSLGATIFGGYTF

d_call: -
j_call: TRBJ1-1
v_call: TRBV6-6
clone_size: -
cdr3_nt: TGTGCCAGCAGTTACGGGGGGGAAGCTTTCTTT
cdr3_aa: CASSYGGEAFF

d_call: -
j_call: TRBJ2-7
v_call: TRBV11-2
clone_size: -
cdr3_nt: TGTGCCAGCAGCCCGCTGGAGTTGAAGGGGCAGTACTTC
cdr3_aa: CASSPLELKGQYF

d_call: -
j_call: TRBJ2-7
v_call: TRBV7-3
clone_size: -
cdr3_nt: TGTGCCAGCAGCTTCCAGAACTACGAGCAGTACTTC
cdr3_aa: CASSFQNYEQYF

d_call: TRBD1
j_call: TRBJ1-4
v_call: TRBV13
clone_size: -
cdr3_nt: TGTGCCAGCAGCTCCAAGGGCCCAGGGGGAACTAATGAAAAACTGTTTTTT
cdr3_aa: CASSSKGPGGTNEKLFF

d_call: -
j_call: TRBJ2-1
v_call: TRBV20-1
clone_size: -
cdr3_nt: TGCAGTGGAATAGACAATGAGCAGTTCTTC
cdr3_aa: CSGIDNEQFF

d_call: -
j_call: TRBJ2-7
v_call: TRBV29-1
clone_size: -
cdr3_nt: TGCAGCGTTGTGACAGGAGGCAACGAGCAGTACTTC
cdr3_aa: CSVVTGGNEQYF

d_call: TRBD2
j_call: TRBJ2-5
v_call: TRBV4-1
clone_size: -
cdr3_nt: TGCGCCAGCAGCCAAGAAAGCGGGGGGGCCAAGACCCAGTACTTC
cdr3_aa: CASSQESGGAKTQYF

d_call: -
j_call: TRBJ2-5
v_call: TRBV21-1
clone_size: -
cdr3_nt: TGTGCCAGCACTAAAGGGCAGATTCGAGAGACCCAGTACTTC
cdr3_aa: CASTKGQIRETQYF

d_call: -
j_call: TRBJ1-5
v_call: TRBV14
clone_size: -
cdr3_nt: TGTGCCAGCAGCCAAGAGCTTAACAAACTGAGGAGAGCGGGCAATCAGCCCCAGCATTTT
cdr3_aa: CASSQELNKLRRAGNQPQHF